The 32 T cell receptor beta chains below were found in one sample sequenced in a study of CD8 T cells in Susac syndrome. RNA amounts of about 0.5 to 1 ug underwent reverse transcription with random hexamers. Using its own MiXCR run on the immunoSEQ multiplex PCR reads, TCRdb lists one record per CDR3 protein. In the table there are 95,000 to 150,000 distinct CDR3 sequences, approximately 96% of which are singletons. The source material was CD4+ T cells from PBMCs. These receptors were collected from a human donor with Susac syndrome.

The rearrangement links TRBV11-1 to TRBJ2-5; D might be TRBD1 or TRBD2, each matching 5 bases. This CDR3 contains 13 residues. Germline V lookup: CDR1 SGHAT, CDR2 FQDESV (reference sequence). Trimming cost V 5 bases and J 9 bases, with 16 bases left between them. The CDR3 loop reads CASSPMGPVAQYF. The CDR3 nucleotides are TGTGCCAGCAGCCCTATGGGACCCGTGGCCCAGTACTTC.

This clonotype showed up just once. The chain is built from TRBV2 and TRBJ2-5; D gene uncertain. Germline V gene lookup returns CDR1 SNHLY and CDR2 FYNNEI. CDR3 size: 13 residues. Trimming took off 10 bases at V and 5 bases at J, with 17 bases between the two ends. The CDR3 DNA is TGTGCCACCTGCCAAGGGCTTGAGGAGACCCAGTACTTC. Encoded protein: CATCQGLEETQYF. Full variable domain (outside the CDR3, taken from reference TRBV2 and TRBJ2-5): EPEVTQTPSHQVTQMGQEVILRCVPISNHLYFYWYRQILGQKVEFLVSFYNNEISEKSEIFDDQFSVERPDGSNFTLKIRSTKLEDSAMYFCATCQGLEETQYFGPGTRLLVL.

The DNA of the CDR3 is TGTGCCACCAGCAGGATTCCTAGCGGGAGGACCAACACCGGGGAGCTGTTTTTT. Translation gives CATSRIPSGRTNTGELFF. V gene TRBV15 combines with J gene TRBJ2-2; 11 bases align to TRBD2. Per germline, CDR1 LNHNV and CDR2 YYDKDF (reference sequence). This CDR3 has 18 amino acids. Germline trimming cut 3 bases from V and 2 bases from J; bases unmatched to any gene: 8.

V usage is TRBV15 and J usage is TRBJ2-3; 7 bases are shared with TRBD2. With 5 bases clipped from V and 1 base from J, the junction kept 9 bases outside the gene matches. The CDR3 consists of 16 residues. Germline loops: CDR1 LNHNV, CDR2 YYDKDF (reference sequence). The chain's CDR3 is CATSGFGRTGTDTQYF. Written as DNA, the CDR3 is TGTGCCACCAGCGGGTTCGGGAGGACCGGCACAGATACGCAGTATTTT.

The chain is built from TRBV20-1 and TRBJ2-7, with D perhaps matching TRBD1 or TRBD2 (5 bases each). Germline CDR1 DFQATT, CDR2 SNEGSKA (reference sequence). The CDR3 has 15 residues. V lost 3 bases, J lost 5 bases, and 20 bases lay in between. The DNA of the CDR3 is TGCAGTGCTAGCGTACCGGGGCAATCCCAACACGAGCAGTACTTC. Translated, it gives CSASVPGQSQHEQYF.

This rearrangement joins TRBV28 to TRBJ1-4; maybe TRBD1 (5 bases). Trimming left V 10 bases short and J 13 bases short, with 19 bases between. The length of the CDR3 is 12 residues. Germline CDR1 MDHEN, CDR2 SYDVKM. The CDR3 DNA reads TGTGCCACCCGAGACCCTTCGGGGCGACTGTTTTTT. Translated: CATRDPSGRLFF. Supplemented by reference TRBV28 and TRBJ1-4, the full variable domain reads DVKVTQSSRYLVKRTGEKVFLECVQDMDHENMFWYRQDPGLGLRLIYFSYDVKMKEKGDIPEGYSVSREKKERFSLILESASTNQTSMYLCATRDPSGRLFFGSGTQLSVL.

In its sample, this clonotype was seen once. The chain employs TRBV29-1 and TRBJ2-1, with 9 bases that match TRBD2. Unmatched junction bases numbered 4, after V lost 6 bases and J lost 4 bases. Germline V gene sequence: CDR1 SQVTM, CDR2 ANQGSEA. This CDR3 spans 13 amino acids. CDR3 loop: CSVPTSGYNEQFF. CDR3 DNA: TGCAGCGTCCCGACTAGCGGTTACAATGAGCAGTTCTTC.

CDR3 bases: TGTGCCAGCAGCGGCTACAGGGATCAAGGCTACACCTTC. Its protein product is CASSGYRDQGYTF. The chain is built from TRBV9 and TRBJ1-2, with a weak D call TRBD1 (6 bases). Per the germline V gene, CDR1 is SGDLS and CDR2 is YYNGEE. V lost 3 bases and J 8 bases, leaving 14 bases between the germline ends. CDR3 size: 13 residues. The full variable domain, rest sourced from reference TRBV9 and TRBJ1-2, is DSGVTQTPKHLITATGQRVTLRCSPRSGDLSVYWYQQSLDQGLQFLIQYYNGEERAKGNILERFSAQQFPDLHSELNLSSLELGDSALYFCASSGYRDQGYTFGSGTRLTVV.

The CDR3: CASSQDFTDTQYF. CDR3 in DNA: TGTGCCAGCTCACAAGACTTCACAGATACGCAGTATTTT. This chain joins TRBV18 and TRBJ2-3; D not certain. The length of the CDR3 is 13 residues. CDR1 is KGHSH and CDR2 is LQKENI in the germline V gene. V was clipped by 4 bases and J by 2 bases, with 7 bases between them.

The chain links TRBV9 to TRBJ2-1, with D unresolved. Germline-derived CDR1 and CDR2 are SGDLS and YYNGEE. V was pared by 0 bases and J by 6 bases, with 10 bases between. CDR3 length equals 14 residues. CDR3: CASSVEASSNEQFF. DNA of the CDR3: TGTGCCAGCAGCGTAGAGGCAAGCTCCAATGAGCAGTTCTTC.

The V gene is TRBV29-1, the J gene TRBJ1-3; D uncertain. Germline CDR1 and CDR2: SQVTM and ANQGSEA. V lost 7 bases and J 5 bases, leaving 18 bases between the germline ends. This CDR3 spans 14 amino acids. The CDR3 loop reads CSALAGRGRNTIYF. The CDR3 DNA is TGCAGCGCCCTGGCCGGGCGGGGAAGAAACACCATATATTTT.

This clonotype appeared a single time. The V call is TRBV4-3, the J call TRBJ1-1; a weak D match, TRBD1 (5 bases). CDR1 is LGHNA, CDR2 YSLEER, per germline. CDR3 length: 18 amino acids. V lost 1 base and J 3 bases, leaving 21 bases between the germline ends. For the CDR3, the DNA is TGCGCCAGCAGCCAAGGTACTGCGGGCAGCCTGGGGGACACTGAAGCTTTCTTT. Its protein is CASSQGTAGSLGDTEAFF.

V gene TRBV29-1 combines with J gene TRBJ2-3; the match to TRBD1 covers 9 bases. Germline V lookup: CDR1 SQVTM, CDR2 ANQGSEA. Unmatched junction bases numbered 6, after V lost 6 bases and J lost 2 bases. The CDR3 runs to 14 residues. In DNA form, the CDR3 reads TGCAGCGTGACGGGACAGGGACTCACAGATACGCAGTATTTT. The encoded protein is CSVTGQGLTDTQYF.

The CDR3 nucleotides read TGTGCCAGCAGTTTAACGCGGTGGGATCAGCCCCAGCATTTT. Protein: CASSLTRWDQPQHF. The chain combines TRBV28 with TRBJ1-5, with D unclear. The germline gives CDR1 MDHEN, CDR2 SYDVKM. Trimming took 2 bases from V and 5 from J, leaving 10 bases between them. The CDR3 runs 14 residues. The full variable domain, completed using reference TRBV28 and TRBJ1-5, is DVKVTQSSRYLVKRTGEKVFLECVQDMDHENMFWYRQDPGLGLRLIYFSYDVKMKEKGDIPEGYSVSREKKERFSLILESASTNQTSMYLCASSLTRWDQPQHFGDGTRLSIL.

The chain employs TRBV12-3 or TRBV12-4 and TRBJ1-1, with D possibly TRBD1 on 6 matching bases. Trimming stripped 3 bases from V and 4 bases from J, with 12 bases between. The CDR3 consists of 14 residues. CDR3 sequence: CASSFGQGFTEAFF. In DNA, the CDR3 is TGTGCCAGCAGTTTTGGGCAGGGGTTCACTGAAGCTTTCTTT.

The V gene is TRBV20-1, the J gene TRBJ2-7; 11 nucleotides align to TRBD2. The trim removed 3 bases at V and 4 bases at J, leaving 2 bases unmatched. Germline values: CDR1 DFQATT, CDR2 SNEGSKA (reference sequence). The CDR3 has 13 amino acids. The CDR3 DNA is TGCAGTGCTAGTATAGCGGGGGGGTACGAGCAGTACTTC. Translated: CSASIAGGYEQYF.

V and J are TRBV3-1 and TRBJ2-1; 12 nucleotides agree with TRBD2. Germline values: CDR1 LGHDT, CDR2 YNNKEL (reference sequence). This CDR3 comprises 15 residues. The V gene end was trimmed by 5 bases and the J gene end by 7 bases; junction bases not matched to a gene: 6. The CDR3 sequence is CASSLTSGRANEQFF. The DNA for the CDR3 is TGTGCCAGCAGCTTGACTAGCGGGAGAGCGAATGAGCAGTTCTTC.

The chain employs TRBV6-2 or TRBV6-3 and TRBJ2-7, with TRBD2 matching 8 bases. CDR3 size: 12 residues. V lost 4 bases, J lost 5 bases, and 1 base stayed unmatched. Germline V gene lookup returns CDR1 MNHEY and CDR2 SVGEGT. The CDR3 DNA is TGTGCCAGCAGTTTTAGCGGGAACGAGCAGTACTTC. It encodes CASSFSGNEQYF.

The V and J genes are TRBV20-1 and TRBJ2-1, with 9 bases lining up with TRBD2. This CDR3 has 13 amino acids. Germline CDR1 reads DFQATT; CDR2 reads SNEGSKA (reference sequence). V was clipped by 4 bases and J by 5 bases; unmatched bases: 3. The DNA of the CDR3 is TGCAGTGCTACCAGACTAGCGGACAATGAGCAGTTCTTC. Translating gives CSATRLADNEQFF.

The chain uses TRBV20-1 and TRBJ1-5; 8 bases match TRBD1. V was pared by 5 bases and J by 3 bases, with 6 bases of the junction left unmatched. This CDR3 is built from 14 residues. CDR1 is DFQATT and CDR2 is SNEGSKA in the germline V gene (reference sequence). CDR3 bases: TGCAGTGCTCTACGGGGACAGGTCAATCAGCCCCAGCATTTT. Its protein is CSALRGQVNQPQHF.

As DNA, the CDR3 is TGTGCCAGCAGTTTGGGGGGTTGGGGCAATCAGCCCCAGCATTTT. It translates to CASSLGGWGNQPQHF. The V call is TRBV12-3 or TRBV12-4, the J call TRBJ1-5; D is perhaps TRBD1 (5 bases). This CDR3 region has 15 residues. V lost 3 bases and J 2 bases, leaving 11 bases between the germline ends.

The chain links TRBV14 to TRBJ2-1; D is possibly TRBD2 (6 bases). CDR3 length: 14 amino acids. Germline lookup yields CDR1 SGHDN and CDR2 FVKESK. V gave up 2 bases and J gave up 4 bases, with 9 bases separating them. The CDR3 loop reads CASSQWDFYNEQFF. The CDR3 nucleotides read TGTGCCAGCAGCCAATGGGACTTTTACAATGAGCAGTTCTTC.

Here the CDR3 DNA reads TGTGCCAGCAGCTTACGACAGCAATCTGAAGCTTTCTTT. Amino acid sequence: CASSLRQQSEAFF. The chain joins TRBV11-2 to TRBJ1-1, with a possible D match to TRBD1 (5 bases). Trimming pared 2 bases from V and 6 bases from J, leaving 10 bases between. CDR3 length equals 13 residues. The V gene's germline CDR1 is SGHAT and CDR2 FQNNGV.

The table lists this clonotype with a count of one. The V gene is TRBV29-1, the J gene TRBJ1-2; unclear D gene. CDR3 length equals 12 residues. V was cut by 2 bases and J by 4 bases, with 8 bases left in between. CDR1 is SQVTM and CDR2 is ANQGSEA in the germline V gene. This CDR3 is CSVEFWGYGYTF. DNA for the CDR3: TGCAGCGTTGAATTTTGGGGCTATGGCTACACCTTC. Based on the CDR3 plus reference TRBV29-1 and TRBJ1-2, the full variable domain is SAVISQKPSRDICQRGTSLTIQCQVDSQVTMMFWYRQQPGQSLTLIATANQGSEATYESGFVIDKFPISRPNLTFSTLTVSNMSPEDSSIYLCSVEFWGYGYTFGSGTRLTVV.

The V and J genes are TRBV4-1 and TRBJ1-1, with D unresolved. The V gene's germline CDR1 is MGHRA and CDR2 YSYEKL. The CDR3 extends over 12 amino acids. Trimming pared 1 base from V and 9 bases from J, leaving 9 bases between. CDR3 region: CASSQGKSKAFF. The CDR3 region has the DNA TGCGCCAGCAGCCAAGGGAAATCGAAAGCTTTCTTT.

The chain has TRBV20-1 and TRBJ1-1; no clear D. Germline values: CDR1 DFQATT, CDR2 SNEGSKA (reference sequence). The V gene lost 4 bases and the J gene lost 2 bases, with 17 bases spanning the gap. The CDR3 totals 15 residues. The CDR3 nucleotides read TGCAGTGCTACGAACCCCGAGGGATCCAACACTGAAGCTTTCTTT. Translated: CSATNPEGSNTEAFF.

V usage is TRBV29-1 and J usage is TRBJ2-1; 14 positions agree with TRBD2. The CDR3 runs 18 residues. V gave up 2 bases and J gave up 7 bases; unmatched junction bases: 13. The germline V gene encodes CDR1 SQVTM and CDR2 ANQGSEA. CDR3 DNA: TGCAGCGTTGAAACGGGACTAGCGGGAGTCTTTAGGTTAAATGAGCAGTTCTTC. It codes for CSVETGLAGVFRLNEQFF.

The chain recombines TRBV20-1 with TRBJ2-7, with TRBD2 identical over 14 bases. V lost 2 bases, J lost 3 bases, and 6 bases stayed unmatched. Germline V CDR1 and CDR2: DFQATT, SNEGSKA (reference sequence). This CDR3 is 16 amino acids long. This CDR3 is CSARSGGLAGVYEQYF. In nucleotides, the CDR3 is TGCAGTGCTAGATCGGGGGGACTAGCGGGAGTCTACGAGCAGTACTTC.

This chain uses TRBV20-1 with TRBJ2-1, with 8 bases aligning to TRBD1. The CDR3 extends over 12 amino acids. The junction had 4 bases not matched to a gene; V was cut back by 6 bases and J by 6 bases. Germline CDR1 is DFQATT and CDR2 is SNEGSKA (reference sequence). The CDR3 coding sequence is TGCAGTGCACCTACAGGGGGCAATGAGCAGTTCTTC. Translation gives CSAPTGGNEQFF.

The chain uses TRBV5-1 and TRBJ1-1, with 7 bases aligning to TRBD1. CDR1 is SGHRS, CDR2 YFSETQ, per germline. CDR3 length: 15 amino acids. With V trimmed by 4 bases and J by 5 bases, 11 bases remained unmatched. The CDR3 loop reads CASSLQGGKDTEAFF. The CDR3, as DNA: TGCGCCAGCAGCCTCCAGGGGGGCAAAGATACTGAAGCTTTCTTT. The complete variable domain, with remaining parts taken from reference TRBV5-1 and TRBJ1-1, reads KAGVTQTPRYLIKTRGQQVTLSCSPISGHRSVSWYQQTPGQGLQFLFEYFSETQRNKGNFPGRFSGRQFSNSRSEMNVSTLELGDSALYLCASSLQGGKDTEAFFGQGTRLTVV.

This rearrangement joins TRBV9 to TRBJ2-5; 7 bases are shared with TRBD1. Germline loops: CDR1 SGDLS, CDR2 YYNGEE. The trim removed 4 bases at V and 2 bases at J, leaving 8 bases unmatched. The CDR3 contains 15 residues. The DNA for the CDR3 is TGTGCCAGCAGCCCCTCGGGCAGGGGGCAAGAGACCCAGTACTTC. Amino acid sequence: CASSPSGRGQETQYF.

V usage is TRBV29-1 and J usage is TRBJ1-1; D possibly corresponds to TRBD1 (6 bases). This CDR3 contains 14 residues. Trimming stripped 6 bases from V and 1 base from J, with 15 bases between. Germline V gene lookup returns CDR1 SQVTM and CDR2 ANQGSEA. In DNA form, the CDR3 reads TGCAGCGTCCTCCCGGGACACTCGAACACTGAAGCTTTCTTT. Translation gives CSVLPGHSNTEAFF.